These 2 T cell receptor beta chains were all obtained from the same sample, sequenced in a study of T cell repertoires in cytomegalovirus infection. TCRdb re-called the reads through MiXCR, storing one row per CDR3 protein. Found here are hundreds of thousands of distinct CDR3 sequences, roughly 36% of them singletons; the top ten hold 15% to 20%. Their recognized antigens are unknown. Specimen: cultured PBMCs, collected from culture after CMV antigen stimulation. These receptors originate from a human donor in good health (CMV status not recorded). Some clones in this sample may be carry-over from other donors' samples.

The chain has TRBV4-3 and TRBJ1-4, with D possibly being TRBD1 (5 bases). Trimming shortened V by 0 bases and J by 8 bases, and 13 bases separated the two germline ends. In germline, CDR1 is LGHNA, CDR2 YSLEER. CDR3 length: 15 residues. The chain's CDR3 is CASSQDIRGDEKLFF. In nucleotides, the CDR3 is TGCGCCAGCAGCCAAGATATTCGGGGGGACGAAAAACTGTTTTTT.

The chain employs TRBV11-2 and TRBJ2-3; 11 bases map to TRBD2. The CDR3 contains 13 residues. Germline lookup yields CDR1 SGHAT and CDR2 FQNNGV. Trimming took 6 bases from V and 12 from J; bases not matched to a gene: 8. The CDR3 spells CASRSHSGRAQYF. CDR3 DNA: TGTGCCAGCAGGAGCCATAGCGGGAGGGCCCAGTATTTT.